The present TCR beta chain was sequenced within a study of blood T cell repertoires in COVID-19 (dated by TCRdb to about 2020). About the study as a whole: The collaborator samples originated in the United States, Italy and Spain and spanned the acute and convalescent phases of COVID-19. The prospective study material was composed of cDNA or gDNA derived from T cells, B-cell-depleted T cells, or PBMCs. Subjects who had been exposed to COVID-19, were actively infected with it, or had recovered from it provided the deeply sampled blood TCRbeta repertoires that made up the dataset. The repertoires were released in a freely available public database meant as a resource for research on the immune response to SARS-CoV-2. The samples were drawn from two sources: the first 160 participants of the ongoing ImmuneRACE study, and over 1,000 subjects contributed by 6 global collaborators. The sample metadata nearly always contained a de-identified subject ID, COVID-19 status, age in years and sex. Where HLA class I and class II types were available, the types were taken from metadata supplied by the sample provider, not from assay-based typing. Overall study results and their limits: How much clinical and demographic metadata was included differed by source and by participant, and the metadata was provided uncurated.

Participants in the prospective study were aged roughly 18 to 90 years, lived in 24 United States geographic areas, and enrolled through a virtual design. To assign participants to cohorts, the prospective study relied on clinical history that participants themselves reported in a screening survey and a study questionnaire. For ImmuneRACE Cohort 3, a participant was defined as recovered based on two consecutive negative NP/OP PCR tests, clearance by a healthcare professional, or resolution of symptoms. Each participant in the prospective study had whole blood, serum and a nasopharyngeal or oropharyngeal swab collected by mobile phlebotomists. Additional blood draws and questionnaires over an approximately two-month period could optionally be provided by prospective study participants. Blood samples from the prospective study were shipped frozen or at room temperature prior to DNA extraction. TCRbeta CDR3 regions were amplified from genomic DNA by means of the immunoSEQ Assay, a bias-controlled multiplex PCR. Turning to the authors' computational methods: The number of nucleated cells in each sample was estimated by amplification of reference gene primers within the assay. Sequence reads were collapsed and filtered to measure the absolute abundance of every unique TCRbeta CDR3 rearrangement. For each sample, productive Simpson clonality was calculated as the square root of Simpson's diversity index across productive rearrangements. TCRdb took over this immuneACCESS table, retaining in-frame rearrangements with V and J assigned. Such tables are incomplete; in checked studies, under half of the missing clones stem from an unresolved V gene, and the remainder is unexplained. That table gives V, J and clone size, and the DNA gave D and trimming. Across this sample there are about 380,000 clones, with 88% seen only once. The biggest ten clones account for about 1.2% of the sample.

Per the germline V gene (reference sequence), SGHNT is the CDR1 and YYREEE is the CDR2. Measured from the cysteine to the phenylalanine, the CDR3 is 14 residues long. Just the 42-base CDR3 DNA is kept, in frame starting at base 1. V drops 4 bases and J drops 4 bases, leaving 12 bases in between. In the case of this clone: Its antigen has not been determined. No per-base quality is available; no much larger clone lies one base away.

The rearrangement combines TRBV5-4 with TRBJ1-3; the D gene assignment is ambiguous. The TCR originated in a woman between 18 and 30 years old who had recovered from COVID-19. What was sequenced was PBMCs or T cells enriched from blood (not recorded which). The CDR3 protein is CASSVLGGGNTIYF. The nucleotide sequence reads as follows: TGTGCCAGCAGCGTTTTGGGAGGCGGAAACACCATATATTTT. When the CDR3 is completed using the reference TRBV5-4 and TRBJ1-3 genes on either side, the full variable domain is ETGVTQSPTHLIKTRGQQVTLRCSSQSGHNTVSWYQQALGQGPQFIFQYYREEENGRGNFPPRFSGLQFPNYSSELNVNALELDDSALYLCASSVLGGGNTIYFGEGSWLTVV.